A selection of T cell receptor beta chains follows, all from one sample in a study of chemoradiotherapy in HPV16-positive cancers. This table comes from immunoSEQ multiplex PCR, and its TCRdb copy is limited to in-frame clones, with some not included. The profile shows about 5,000 clones, 85% to 95% of them singletons. This specimen was acquired from a patient who underwent chemoradiotherapy. The source is a human donor with HPV-associated anogenital cancer. Both conserved end residues are part of each CDR3. A D gene is named only where the DNA matches it firmly. Size tells how often a clone was seen (once, few, many) or the class of an expanded clone, and some rows leave it out.

v_call: TRBV27
d_call: .
j_call: TRBJ2-1
clone_size: .
cdr3_aa: CASSLNGVEQFF
cdr3_nt: TGTGCCAGCAGTTTAAACGGGGTTGAGCAGTTCTTC

v_call: TRBV30
d_call: .
j_call: TRBJ2-7
clone_size: .
cdr3_aa: CAWSVEQGMGEQYF
cdr3_nt: TGTGCCTGGAGTGTAGAACAGGGAATGGGCGAGCAGTACTTC

v_call: TRBV19
d_call: .
j_call: TRBJ1-2
clone_size: .
cdr3_aa: CASRSRVGSSGYTF
cdr3_nt: TGTGCCAGCCGATCTAGGGTAGGATCTTCTGGCTACACCTTC

v_call: TRBV28
d_call: TRBD1
j_call: TRBJ1-1
clone_size: .
cdr3_aa: CASSAGQGLPFEAFF
cdr3_nt: TGTGCCAGCAGTGCTGGACAGGGACTCCCATTTGAAGCTTTCTTT

v_call: TRBV11-1
d_call: TRBD1
j_call: TRBJ2-1
clone_size: .
cdr3_aa: CASRGDRDSFLDEQFF
cdr3_nt: TGTGCCAGCAGGGGGGACCGGGACAGTTTCCTTGATGAGCAGTTCTTC

v_call: TRBV7-2
d_call: .
j_call: TRBJ2-5
clone_size: .
cdr3_aa: CASSYGGRGQETQYF
cdr3_nt: TGTGCCAGCAGCTACGGGGGCCGAGGACAAGAGACCCAGTACTTC

v_call: TRBV4-1
d_call: TRBD1
j_call: TRBJ2-7
clone_size: few
cdr3_aa: CASSQQGQGAPDEQYF
cdr3_nt: TGCGCCAGCAGCCAACAGGGACAGGGGGCGCCCGACGAGCAGTACTTC

v_call: TRBV5-4
d_call: TRBD2
j_call: TRBJ2-1
clone_size: .
cdr3_aa: CASSLNRDYYNEQFF
cdr3_nt: TGTGCCAGCAGCTTAAACCGGGACTACTACAATGAGCAGTTCTTC

v_call: TRBV5-5
d_call: .
j_call: TRBJ1-3
clone_size: .
cdr3_aa: CASSLVANQISGNTIYF
cdr3_nt: TGTGCCAGCAGCTTAGTTGCAAATCAAATCTCTGGAAACACCATATATTTT

v_call: TRBV7-2
d_call: .
j_call: TRBJ1-6
clone_size: .
cdr3_aa: CASSPRTAYNSPLHF
cdr3_nt: TGTGCCAGCAGCCCCAGGACAGCCTATAATTCACCCCTCCACTTC

v_call: TRBV7-2
d_call: .
j_call: TRBJ2-1
clone_size: .
cdr3_aa: CASSLDSYNEQFF
cdr3_nt: TGTGCCAGCAGCTTAGATAGTTACAATGAGCAGTTCTTC

v_call: TRBV4-3
d_call: .
j_call: TRBJ1-5
clone_size: .
cdr3_aa: CASSQERPTWGNQPQHF
cdr3_nt: TGCGCCAGCAGCCAAGAGCGCCCGACATGGGGGAATCAGCCCCAGCATTTT

v_call: TRBV4-1
d_call: TRBD2
j_call: TRBJ2-3
clone_size: .
cdr3_aa: CASSQAGGPTSDTQYF
cdr3_nt: TGCGCCAGCAGCCAAGCGGGGGGGCCGACGTCAGATACGCAGTATTTT

v_call: TRBV11-2
d_call: .
j_call: TRBJ1-6
clone_size: .
cdr3_aa: CASSLENSGPLHF
cdr3_nt: TGTGCCAGCAGCTTAGAGAACAGTGGGCCCCTCCACTTT

v_call: TRBV15
d_call: .
j_call: TRBJ1-2
clone_size: .
cdr3_aa: CATSRGGKTRGGYTF
cdr3_nt: TGTGCCACCAGCAGAGGAGGCAAGACGAGGGGGGGCTACACCTTC

v_call: TRBV28
d_call: TRBD1
j_call: TRBJ1-4
clone_size: .
cdr3_aa: CASTGTGGPWGNEKLFF
cdr3_nt: TGTGCCAGTACCGGGACAGGGGGTCCCTGGGGTAATGAAAAACTGTTTTTT

v_call: TRBV5-6
d_call: TRBD1
j_call: TRBJ1-2
clone_size: few
cdr3_aa: CASSYSTGTGYTF
cdr3_nt: TGTGCCAGCAGCTACTCGACAGGGACTGGCTACACCTTC

v_call: TRBV7-6
d_call: TRBD1
j_call: TRBJ1-2
clone_size: .
cdr3_aa: CASSPEITGVYGYTF
cdr3_nt: TGTGCCAGCAGCCCAGAGATAACAGGGGTCTATGGCTACACCTTC

v_call: TRBV6-6
d_call: .
j_call: TRBJ1-1
clone_size: .
cdr3_aa: CASSQQGRAEAFF
cdr3_nt: TGTGCCAGCAGTCAACAGGGACGGGCTGAAGCTTTCTTT

v_call: TRBV7-2
d_call: .
j_call: TRBJ2-3
clone_size: .
cdr3_aa: CASSWAPDTQYF
cdr3_nt: TGTGCCAGCAGCTGGGCCCCAGATACGCAGTATTTT

v_call: TRBV27
d_call: .
j_call: TRBJ1-2
clone_size: .
cdr3_aa: CASSLERGLGAGGYTF
cdr3_nt: TGTGCCAGCAGTTTGGAGAGGGGCTTAGGGGCTGGTGGCTACACCTTC

v_call: TRBV5-1
d_call: .
j_call: TRBJ2-1
clone_size: few
cdr3_aa: CASINREGSSYNEQFF
cdr3_nt: TGCGCCAGCATTAACAGGGAGGGCAGCTCCTACAATGAGCAGTTCTTC

v_call: TRBV5-1
d_call: .
j_call: TRBJ1-1
clone_size: .
cdr3_aa: CASSLGQAAEAFF
cdr3_nt: TGCGCCAGCAGCTTGGGACAGGCAGCTGAAGCTTTCTTT

v_call: TRBV19
d_call: .
j_call: TRBJ2-3
clone_size: .
cdr3_aa: CASSISGADTQYF
cdr3_nt: TGTGCCAGTAGTATTTCCGGCGCAGATACGCAGTATTTT

v_call: TRBV7-9
d_call: .
j_call: TRBJ1-5
clone_size: .
cdr3_aa: CASSYAGTERNQPQHF
cdr3_nt: TGTGCCAGCAGCTATGCAGGGACGGAGAGAAATCAGCCCCAGCATTTT

v_call: TRBV27
d_call: .
j_call: TRBJ2-5
clone_size: .
cdr3_aa: CASSSAGWEAQYF
cdr3_nt: TGTGCCAGCAGTTCGGCCGGGTGGGAGGCCCAGTACTTC

v_call: TRBV27
d_call: .
j_call: TRBJ2-7
clone_size: .
cdr3_aa: CASSLGQTYEQYF
cdr3_nt: TGTGCCAGCAGTTTGGGCCAGACCTACGAGCAGTACTTC

v_call: TRBV27
d_call: TRBD1
j_call: TRBJ2-2
clone_size: once
cdr3_aa: CASSDRAGGGELFF
cdr3_nt: TGTGCCAGCAGCGACAGGGCGGGTGGCGGGGAGCTGTTTTTT

v_call: TRBV6-6
d_call: TRBD2
j_call: TRBJ2-1
clone_size: .
cdr3_aa: CASSYFGTSGDNEQFF
cdr3_nt: TGTGCCAGCAGTTATTTCGGGACTAGCGGAGACAATGAGCAGTTCTTC

v_call: TRBV18
d_call: .
j_call: TRBJ2-7
clone_size: .
cdr3_aa: CASSPPTGHYEQYF
cdr3_nt: TGTGCCAGCTCACCACCGACAGGCCACTACGAGCAGTACTTC

v_call: TRBV30
d_call: .
j_call: TRBJ1-3
clone_size: .
cdr3_aa: CAWNRGERNTIYF
cdr3_nt: TGTGCCTGGAATAGGGGGGAGAGAAACACCATATATTTT

v_call: TRBV15
d_call: .
j_call: TRBJ2-5
clone_size: .
cdr3_aa: CATSRRSGAYQETQYF
cdr3_nt: TGTGCCACCAGCAGGAGGTCTGGGGCGTACCAAGAGACCCAGTACTTC

v_call: TRBV5-4
d_call: .
j_call: TRBJ2-5
clone_size: .
cdr3_aa: CASSSDSRVLGETQYF
cdr3_nt: TGTGCCAGCAGCTCGGACTCCAGGGTCTTAGGGGAGACCCAGTACTTC

v_call: TRBV10-1
d_call: .
j_call: TRBJ1-1
clone_size: .
cdr3_aa: CAIFPIGEGNTEAFF
cdr3_nt: TGCGCCATCTTTCCGATTGGGGAGGGTAACACTGAAGCTTTCTTT

v_call: TRBV19
d_call: TRBD1
j_call: TRBJ1-4
clone_size: .
cdr3_aa: CASRDRGTTNEKLFF
cdr3_nt: TGTGCCAGTCGGGACAGGGGAACAACTAATGAAAAACTGTTTTTT

v_call: TRBV20-1
d_call: .
j_call: TRBJ2-7
clone_size: .
cdr3_aa: CSAAGAHEQYF
cdr3_nt: TGCAGTGCTGCTGGAGCCCACGAGCAGTACTTC

v_call: TRBV7-9
d_call: TRBD2
j_call: TRBJ2-1
clone_size: .
cdr3_aa: CASSLGAGGPGHEQFF
cdr3_nt: TGTGCCAGCAGCTTAGGGGCGGGGGGGCCTGGCCATGAGCAGTTCTTC

v_call: TRBV19
d_call: .
j_call: TRBJ1-4
clone_size: .
cdr3_aa: CASRTKRGRNEKLFF
cdr3_nt: TGTGCCAGTAGGACCAAACGGGGGAGGAATGAAAAACTGTTTTTT

v_call: TRBV29-1
d_call: .
j_call: TRBJ1-1
clone_size: .
cdr3_aa: CSAAQANTEAFF
cdr3_nt: TGCAGCGCAGCCCAGGCGAACACTGAAGCTTTCTTT

v_call: TRBV19
d_call: .
j_call: TRBJ2-3
clone_size: .
cdr3_aa: CASSRGADIADTQYF
cdr3_nt: TGTGCCAGTAGTAGGGGGGCAGATATAGCAGATACGCAGTATTTT

v_call: TRBV28
d_call: .
j_call: TRBJ1-2
clone_size: .
cdr3_aa: CASSPNKISNYGYTF
cdr3_nt: TGTGCCAGCAGTCCAAACAAGATTTCTAACTATGGCTACACCTTC

v_call: TRBV28
d_call: .
j_call: TRBJ1-6
clone_size: .
cdr3_aa: CASSYARTYNSPLHF
cdr3_nt: TGTGCCAGCAGTTACGCCAGGACTTATAATTCACCCCTCCACTTT

v_call: TRBV4-1
d_call: .
j_call: TRBJ2-1
clone_size: .
cdr3_aa: CASSHLRAQAYNEQFF
cdr3_nt: TGCGCCAGCAGCCATCTTAGGGCACAGGCCTACAATGAGCAGTTCTTC

v_call: TRBV7-8
d_call: .
j_call: TRBJ1-3
clone_size: .
cdr3_aa: CASSLEAVLGNTIYF
cdr3_nt: TGTGCCAGCAGCTTAGAGGCAGTATTGGGAAACACCATATATTTT

v_call: TRBV28
d_call: .
j_call: TRBJ1-1
clone_size: .
cdr3_aa: CASSFDKQFSTEAFF
cdr3_nt: TGTGCCAGCAGTTTTGATAAGCAATTTTCCACTGAAGCTTTCTTT

v_call: TRBV5-1
d_call: .
j_call: TRBJ1-1
clone_size: .
cdr3_aa: CASSLPQHRGTEAFF
cdr3_nt: TGCGCCAGCAGCTTGCCACAGCACCGGGGCACTGAAGCTTTCTTT

v_call: TRBV7-9
d_call: TRBD2
j_call: TRBJ2-1
clone_size: .
cdr3_aa: CASSLKGGTSGGNEQFF
cdr3_nt: TGTGCCAGCAGCTTAAAAGGAGGGACTAGCGGGGGGAATGAGCAGTTCTTC

v_call: TRBV7-3
d_call: .
j_call: TRBJ2-3
clone_size: .
cdr3_aa: CASSSVSLEDTQYF
cdr3_nt: TGTGCCAGCAGCTCGGTTAGCTTGGAAGATACGCAGTATTTT

v_call: TRBV6-1
d_call: .
j_call: TRBJ1-1
clone_size: .
cdr3_aa: CASRETGLNTEAFF
cdr3_nt: TGTGCCAGCAGGGAGACAGGATTGAACACTGAAGCTTTCTTT

v_call: TRBV19
d_call: .
j_call: TRBJ1-5
clone_size: .
cdr3_aa: CASSIRSSRGGNQPQHF
cdr3_nt: TGTGCCAGTAGTATAAGATCGTCCAGGGGAGGAAATCAGCCCCAGCATTTT

v_call: TRBV2
d_call: .
j_call: TRBJ1-5
clone_size: .
cdr3_aa: CASSPQGMGFNQPQHF
cdr3_nt: TGTGCCAGCAGTCCACAGGGTATGGGCTTTAATCAGCCCCAGCATTTT

v_call: TRBV29-1
d_call: TRBD2
j_call: TRBJ2-7
clone_size: .
cdr3_aa: CSVESGGAYEQYF
cdr3_nt: TGCAGCGTTGAGTCGGGGGGAGCCTACGAGCAGTACTTC

v_call: TRBV10-2
d_call: TRBD1
j_call: TRBJ2-7
clone_size: .
cdr3_aa: CASRDRGNEQYF
cdr3_nt: TGCGCCAGCCGGGACAGGGGCAACGAGCAGTACTTC

v_call: TRBV4-1
d_call: .
j_call: TRBJ1-1
clone_size: .
cdr3_aa: CASSSVMRAPNTEAFF
cdr3_nt: TGCGCCAGCAGCTCCGTCATGAGAGCGCCGAACACTGAAGCTTTCTTT

v_call: TRBV28
d_call: .
j_call: TRBJ2-2
clone_size: .
cdr3_aa: CAAGQPNTGELFF
cdr3_nt: TGTGCCGCGGGGCAGCCGAACACCGGGGAGCTGTTTTTT

v_call: TRBV5-1
d_call: .
j_call: TRBJ1-1
clone_size: .
cdr3_aa: CASSLARTDSNTEAFF
cdr3_nt: TGCGCCAGCAGCCTCGCCCGGACAGACTCGAACACTGAAGCTTTCTTT

v_call: TRBV4-2
d_call: .
j_call: TRBJ2-7
clone_size: once
cdr3_aa: CASSPQVGGSVDYEQYF
cdr3_nt: TGTGCCAGCAGCCCTCAGGTAGGCGGGTCAGTGGACTACGAGCAGTACTTC

v_call: TRBV6-5
d_call: .
j_call: TRBJ1-5
clone_size: .
cdr3_aa: CASSYSHSNQPQHF
cdr3_nt: TGTGCCAGCAGTTACTCCCATAGCAATCAGCCCCAGCATTTT

v_call: TRBV10-3
d_call: .
j_call: TRBJ1-6
clone_size: .
cdr3_aa: CAISEDPGGSPLHF
cdr3_nt: TGTGCCATCAGTGAGGATCCGGGTGGCTCACCCCTCCACTTT